This TCR beta chain was sequenced in a study of blood T cell repertoires in COVID-19. Study background: Donors in the United States, Italy and Spain gave samples during acute or convalescent COVID-19. PBMCs, B-cell-depleted T cells, or T cells were the source of the cDNA or gDNA that made up the material.

Original data processing: Counts of nucleated cells, estimated from reference gene primer amplification, were obtained. Measured with immunoSEQ multiplex PCR; TCRdb has only the in-frame clones, and not every one. That table gives V, J and clone size, and the DNA gave D and trimming. The data show 100,000 or so clones, 81% seen once. Germline V lookup: CDR1 LGHDT, CDR2 YNNKEL (reference sequence). This CDR3 has 15 residues. Trimming at V came to 2 bases and at J to 0 bases, leaving 2 bases not matched to a gene. The sample taken for sequencing was peripheral blood. The J gene is TRBJ1-2, the V gene TRBV3-1 (or the pseudogene TRBV3-2), with 8 bases fitting TRBD1. This clonotype was sampled from a woman in her 70s with acute or convalescent COVID-19. The CDR3 DNA follows: TGTGCCAGCAGCCAAAACAGGGGGACTAACTATGGCTACACCTTC. Translating gives CASSQNRGTNYGYTF.